These T cell receptor beta chains were read from a single sample in a study of T cell changes during pregnancy in multiple sclerosis. Sequencing was performed with immunoSEQ multiplex PCR; in TCRdb, only in-frame clones are kept and a portion is missing. The sample has about 85,000 clones, about 89% seen once. Material: peripheral blood, obtained in the first trimester of pregnancy. These receptors were obtained from a female donor with multiple sclerosis, enrolled in a pregnancy study. Both conserved end residues are part of each CDR3. The D gene is left open where the match is weak. Size tells how often a clone was seen (once, few, many) or the class of an expanded clone, and some rows leave it out.

D gene,V gene,clone size,J gene,CDR3 DNA,CDR3 protein
NA,TRBV15,NA,TRBJ1-5,TGTGCCACCAGCAGAGGGGGCGCGGATCAGCCCCAGCATTTT,CATSRGGADQPQHF
TRBD1,TRBV6-1,few,TRBJ1-5,TGTGCCAGCAGCAACAGGGGTGAACAGCCCCAGCATTTT,CASSNRGEQPQHF
NA,TRBV19,NA,TRBJ2-2,TGTGCCACCGGTAGAGGGACCGGGGAGCTGTTTTTT,CATGRGTGELFF
TRBD1,TRBV18,NA,TRBJ1-4,TGTGCCAGCTCACCAGCCCTACAGGGGGCTGGTGAAAAACTGTTTTTT,CASSPALQGAGEKLFF
NA,TRBV11-2,NA,TRBJ1-1,TGTGCCAGCAGCCAAAGACAGTTTTCGGACGCTGAAGCTTTCTTT,CASSQRQFSDAEAFF
TRBD2,TRBV7-7,NA,TRBJ2-5,TGTGCTAGCAGCGCCGGGACTAGCGCCGGGTTGGAGACCCAGTACTTC,CASSAGTSAGLETQYF
NA,TRBV6-5,NA,TRBJ2-1,TGTGCCAGCAGCCCCCCCGGGACTGGTAACAATGAGCAGTTCTTC,CASSPPGTGNNEQFF
NA,TRBV6-5,NA,TRBJ2-5,TGTGCCAGCAATAGCGGACGTCAGAAGACCCAGTACTTC,CASNSGRQKTQYF
TRBD1,TRBV5-4,NA,TRBJ1-1,TGCGCCAGCAGCACGGGACAGGGGAACACTGAAGCTTTCTTT,CASSTGQGNTEAFF
NA,TRBV29-1,NA,TRBJ1-2,TGCAGCGTTAAACAGGGAGTAGACTATGGCTACACCTTC,CSVKQGVDYGYTF
TRBD2,TRBV6-5,NA,TRBJ2-1,TGTGCCAGCAGTTCTCCTAGCGGGAGTTGGGCTGAGCAGTTCTTC,CASSSPSGSWAEQFF
NA,TRBV5-6,once,TRBJ1-1,TGTGCCAGCAGCTCCAGGTCGATCAGGAACACTGAAGCTTTCTTT,CASSSRSIRNTEAFF
NA,TRBV27,NA,TRBJ2-7,TGTGCCAGCAGTCGGACGGGATACGAGCAGTACTTC,CASSRTGYEQYF
TRBD1,TRBV2,NA,TRBJ1-1,TGTGCCAGCAGTGGGATACAGGGGTTGGCGACTGAAGCTTTCTTT,CASSGIQGLATEAFF
NA,TRBV9,NA,TRBJ2-1,TGTGCCAGCAGCCCGGGAGTGTCCTACAATGAGCAGTTCTTC,CASSPGVSYNEQFF
NA,TRBV7-3,NA,TRBJ2-7,TGTGCCAGCAGCTTAAGGGGGGACCCCCGGGACGAGCAGTACTTC,CASSLRGDPRDEQYF
TRBD1,TRBV28,NA,TRBJ1-2,TGTGCCAGCAGTCCCGGACAGGAGCTAGACTATGGCTACACCTTC,CASSPGQELDYGYTF
NA,TRBV14,once,TRBJ1-2,TGTGCCAGCAGCCAAGATCCCACAGGCTATGGCTACACCTTC,CASSQDPTGYGYTF
TRBD1,TRBV5-1,NA,TRBJ1-1,TGCGCCAGCAGCTTGGGCAGGGGGCCGGGCACTGAAGCTTTCTTT,CASSLGRGPGTEAFF
NA,TRBV5-1,NA,TRBJ2-7,TGCGCCAGCAGCTTTCAGGCCTCCTACGAGCAGTACTTC,CASSFQASYEQYF
NA,TRBV7-2,NA,TRBJ1-1,TGTGCCAGCAGCTCTGCAACCAGGGTTAACACTGAAGCTTTCTTT,CASSSATRVNTEAFF
TRBD2,TRBV2,NA,TRBJ2-7,TGTGCCAGCAGTGAACTAGCGGGAGGCGACGAGCAGTACTTC,CASSELAGGDEQYF
TRBD1,TRBV7-9,few,TRBJ2-7,TGTGCCAGCAGCGGTCGAGCCGGGACAGGGGGCGCCGAGCAGTACTTC,CASSGRAGTGGAEQYF
NA,TRBV7-3,NA,TRBJ2-1,TGTGCCAGCAGCTTAAATTCGTGGTGGGGGGACAATGAGCAGTTCTTC,CASSLNSWWGDNEQFF
TRBD2,TRBV11-2,NA,TRBJ2-1,TGTGCCAGCAGCCCTTTCGGGACTAGCGGGGGCCACGAGCAGTTCTTC,CASSPFGTSGGHEQFF
NA,TRBV19,NA,TRBJ1-5,TGTGCCAGTATTAGTGGACAGAGTAGCAATCAGCCCCAGCATTTT,CASISGQSSNQPQHF
TRBD2,TRBV11-2,once,TRBJ2-1,TGTGCCAGCAGTACTCGGACTAGCGAGGCCCTTCGGAATGAGCAGTTCTTC,CASSTRTSEALRNEQFF
TRBD1,TRBV4-1,NA,TRBJ1-1,TGCGCCAGCAGCCAACCGGGACAGCGGAACACTGAAGCTTTCTTT,CASSQPGQRNTEAFF
TRBD1,TRBV20-1,NA,TRBJ2-1,TGCAGTGCCAGACAGGGGGGTGAGCAGTTCTTC,CSARQGGEQFF
NA,TRBV27,NA,TRBJ2-4,TGTGCCAGCGGCACAGGGACCACCGCGTCCAAAAACATTCAGTACTTC,CASGTGTTASKNIQYF
TRBD2,TRBV7-8,NA,TRBJ2-7,TGTGCCAGCAGCTTATTCTCGGGAGGAGGCGAGCAGTACTTC,CASSLFSGGGEQYF
TRBD2,TRBV7-2,NA,TRBJ2-3,TGTGCCAGCAGCACGAGGCTAGCGGGGGGGACAGATACGCAGTATTTT,CASSTRLAGGTDTQYF
TRBD1,TRBV6-5,NA,TRBJ1-5,TGTGCCAGCAGTTCGGGGACAGGGGGCTTGGGTCAGCCCCAGCATTTT,CASSSGTGGLGQPQHF
TRBD2,TRBV5-1,once,TRBJ2-1,TGCGCCAGCAGCTTGGCAGCGGGGCCGGGCGATGAGCAGTTCTTC,CASSLAAGPGDEQFF
NA,TRBV7-2,once,TRBJ1-5,TGTGCCAGCAGCCCAGACAGTAGCAATCAGCCCCAGCATTTT,CASSPDSSNQPQHF
NA,TRBV19,NA,TRBJ1-5,TGTGCCAGTACCACAGGGCCCGGTCGCGTCAATCAGCCCCAGCATTTT,CASTTGPGRVNQPQHF
NA,TRBV9,NA,TRBJ2-7,TGTGCCAGCAGCCGCCCTTTTGAGGAGCAGTACTTC,CASSRPFEEQYF
NA,TRBV2,NA,TRBJ2-7,TGTGCCAGCAGTCCCTCGGGGGCCTACGAGCAGTACTTC,CASSPSGAYEQYF
NA,TRBV7-3,few,TRBJ1-2,TGTGCCAGCAGCTTTGGTCCGAGTAACTATGGCTACACCTTC,CASSFGPSNYGYTF
TRBD2,TRBV6-1,NA,TRBJ2-1,TGTGCCAGCAGTGTCGCGGGAGAGCTCTCAGGGTATAATGAGCAGTTCTTC,CASSVAGELSGYNEQFF
TRBD2,TRBV7-3,few,TRBJ2-1,TGTGCCAGCAGCATTCAAGCGGGAGAGCAGTTCTTC,CASSIQAGEQFF
TRBD1,TRBV5-5,NA,TRBJ2-6,TGTGCCAGCAGCAGGGCCCCACAGGGGGCTAGGTCTGGGGCCAACGTCCTGACTTTC,CASSRAPQGARSGANVLTF
NA,TRBV28,NA,TRBJ1-3,TGTGCCAGCACCCCGTGGGAGGGAGGACGAAACACCATATATTTT,CASTPWEGGRNTIYF
TRBD2,TRBV6-5,NA,TRBJ2-7,TGTGCCAGTGCTTTCGGCGGGGGGGCTCGGTACGAGCAGTACTTC,CASAFGGGARYEQYF
TRBD1,TRBV12-5,once,TRBJ1-4,TGTGCTAGTGGTTGGGACAGGGGGTTAGAAAAACTGTTTTTT,CASGWDRGLEKLFF
NA,TRBV18,NA,TRBJ1-1,TGTGCCAGCTCACCCCGGACTCAATCATTCATGAACACTGAAGCTTTCTTT,CASSPRTQSFMNTEAFF